This record concerns one TCR beta chain sequence. Original methodology: Reference gene primer amplification gave nucleated cell count estimates. Assay used: immunoSEQ multiplex PCR; TCRdb lists only in-frame clones, some missing. D and trimming come from the DNA, and the V and J calls and clone size come from that table. The sample gives approximately 300,000 clones, roughly 82% of which show up once; under 2% is in the top ten. The source of the sample is a study of blood T cell repertoires in COVID-19. The specimen was peripheral blood. This TCR was recovered from a woman aged 45-65 years with acute or convalescent COVID-19.

In nucleotides, the CDR3 is TGTGCCTGGAGTGCACGGGCTCGGCAGGGGGTCGGAGGCTACACCTTC. Protein: CAWSARARQGVGGYTF. The chain uses TRBV30 and TRBJ1-2; 7 nucleotides agree with TRBD1. The J segment lost 8 bases and the V segment lost 1 base, leaving 16 bases of the junction unmatched. Germline CDR1 GTSNPN, CDR2 SVGIG (reference sequence). The CDR3 has 16 residues. The full variable domain, in which reference TRBV30 and TRBJ1-2 provide the parts outside the CDR3, is SQTIHQWPATLVQPVGSPLSLECTVEGTSNPNLYWYRQAAGRGLQLLFYSVGIGQISSEVPQNLSASRPQDRQFILSSKKLLLSDSGFYLCAWSARARQGVGGYTFGSGTRLTVV.